A single sample gave rise to the 20 T cell receptor beta chains below, sequenced in a study of control samples from healthy donors and cancer patients. Assay used: immunoSEQ multiplex PCR; TCRdb lists only in-frame clones, some missing. Of some 110,000 clones listed, over 90% are singletons. The sample was blood. The receptors originated from a man aged 25 to 40 in good health.

This sequence joins TRBV10-3 and TRBJ2-3; D is possibly TRBD2 (6 bases). The CDR3 runs 13 residues. Looked up from germline, CDR1 is ENHRY and CDR2 is SYGVKD. V shed 10 bases and J shed 6 bases, with 17 bases lying between them. CDR3 sequence reads: CATSLAARDTQYF. The CDR3 DNA reads as TGTGCCACCTCGTTAGCGGCTCGGGATACGCAGTATTTT.

With respect to this clone: The junction departs from the called germline gene at one end, perhaps through a read error. The genes are TRBV5-4 and TRBJ2-5; D could derive from TRBD1 or TRBD2 (6 bases each). Germline V gene data show CDR1 as SGHNT and CDR2 as YYREEE (reference sequence). The CDR3 length is 15 residues. Written as DNA, the CDR3 is TGTGCCAGCAGCGCAACGGGGGACACTCAAGAGATCCAGTACTTC. Translating gives CASSATGDTQEIQYF.

V usage is TRBV5-1 and J usage is TRBJ1-1; tentatively, D is TRBD1 (6 bases). CDR1 SGHRS and CDR2 YFSETQ come from the germline V gene. The V end lost 4 bases, the J end lost 7 bases, and 17 bases lay between the germline ends. This CDR3 contains 14 residues. The DNA of the CDR3 is TGCGCCAGCAGCAGGGACACTGAGAACTATGAAGCTTTCTTT. Residues: CASSRDTENYEAFF.

The table lists this clone with a few counts. The chain links TRBV6-5 to TRBJ1-5; a weak D match, TRBD1 (5 bases). CDR1 and CDR2 (germline): MNHEY, SVGAGI. The CDR3 is made up of 14 amino acids. Trimming stripped 7 bases from V and 1 base from J, with 11 bases between. CDR3 amino acids: CASKGTWSNQPQHF. The CDR3 bases are TGTGCCAGCAAGGGGACCTGGAGCAATCAGCCCCAGCATTTT.

This clone was picked up a small number of times. This chain joins TRBV6-4 and TRBJ2-3, with 13 bases lining up with TRBD2. Germline trimming cut 2 bases from V and 1 base from J; bases unmatched to any gene: 0. The V gene's germline CDR1 is MRHNA and CDR2 SNTAGT. This CDR3 contains 16 residues. The CDR3: CASSDGTSGGTDTQYF. CDR3 DNA sequence: TGTGCCAGCAGTGACGGGACTAGCGGGGGCACAGATACGCAGTATTTT.

This clone was seen just once. J is TRBJ2-7 and V is TRBV5-1; 7 positions agree with TRBD1. V lost 4 bases to trimming and J lost 3 bases; unmatched junction nucleotides: 10. The CDR3 length is 15 residues. Germline CDR1 reads SGHRS; CDR2 reads YFSETQ. In nucleotides, the CDR3 is TGCGCCAGCAGCCCCACAGGGGACCCAGACTACGAGCAGTACGTC. The encoded protein is CASSPTGDPDYEQYV.

V gene TRBV5-4 combines with J gene TRBJ1-3; 7 bases are a match to TRBD1. The V gene end was trimmed by 3 bases and the J gene end by 4 bases; junction bases not matched to a gene: 10. This CDR3 contains 16 residues. The germline V gene has CDR1 SGHNT and CDR2 YYREEE (reference sequence). The CDR3 region is CASSSPRTGRGNTIYF. For the CDR3, the DNA is TGTGCCAGCAGCTCGCCTCGGACAGGACGGGGAAACACCATATATTTT.

The chain couples TRBV5-6 to TRBJ1-1; weak D call: TRBD1 (6 bases). The CDR3 has 16 amino acids. Germline assignment: CDR1 SGHDT and CDR2 YYEEEE. V was trimmed by 1 base and J by 4 bases, leaving 17 bases between them. The CDR3 nucleotides are TGTGCCAGCAGCTTGAGGGCAGGGGCTGGGAGCACTGAAGCTTTCTTT. It specifies CASSLRAGAGSTEAFF.

The gene calls are TRBV7-2 and TRBJ1-5; TRBD1 might be the D (5 bases). V shed 2 bases and J shed 0 bases, with 14 bases lying between them. The CDR3 covers 17 residues. Per the germline V gene, CDR1 is SGHTA and CDR2 is FQGNSA. The CDR3 sequence is CASSLRLGDYSNQPQHF. CDR3 bases: TGTGCCAGCAGCTTAAGGCTAGGGGATTATAGCAATCAGCCCCAGCATTTT.

This chain links TRBV12-5 with TRBJ1-1, with D possibly TRBD1 on 5 matching bases. This CDR3 is built from 12 residues. Germline V gives CDR1 LGHNT, CDR2 FRNRAP. With 5 bases removed from V and 3 bases from J, the gap between germline ends came to 7 bases. The CDR3 region has the DNA TGTGCTAGTGGTCCAGGGTACACTGAAGCTTTCTTT. Translated, it gives CASGPGYTEAFF. Using reference TRBV12-5 and TRBJ1-1 for the parts outside the CDR3, the full variable domain is DARVTQTPRHKVTEMGQEVTMRCQPILGHNTVFWYRQTMMQGLELLAYFRNRAPLDDSGMPKDRFSAEMPDATLATLKIQPSEPRDSAVYFCASGPGYTEAFFGQGTRLTVV.

The chain recombines TRBV2 with TRBJ1-5; D is uncertain. CDR1 and CDR2 (germline): SNHLY, FYNNEI. The CDR3 is 13 amino acids. V lost 2 bases and J lost 0, with 2 bases in between. CDR3 sequence reads: CASSEPSNQPQHF. CDR3 in DNA: TGTGCCAGCAGTGAACCTAGCAATCAGCCCCAGCATTTT.

The V gene is TRBV19, the J gene TRBJ2-3; D is unclear. The germline gives CDR1 LNHDA, CDR2 SQIVND (reference sequence). Trimming took off 0 bases at V and 11 bases at J, with 12 bases between the two ends. The length of the CDR3 is 13 residues. The CDR3 coding sequence is TGTGCCAGTAGTATAGATCCGGCTTATAGGCAGTATTTT. The encoded protein is CASSIDPAYRQYF.

The chain couples TRBV10-3 to TRBJ1-1, with 7 bases that match TRBD1. In germline, CDR1 is ENHRY, CDR2 SYGVKD. The CDR3 is made up of 13 amino acids. With V trimmed by 8 bases and J by 1 base, 4 bases remained unmatched. CDR3 amino acids: CAIVGDRNTEAFF. CDR3 nucleotides: TGTGCCATCGTTGGGGACAGGAACACTGAAGCTTTCTTT.

The gene calls are TRBV9 and TRBJ2-5; 12 bases match TRBD2. The germline V gene encodes CDR1 SGDLS and CDR2 YYNGEE. CDR3 length equals 14 residues. Trimming removed 3 bases from V and 5 bases from J; junction bases left unmatched: 2. DNA of the CDR3: TGTGCCAGCAGCGCTAGCGGGGGGGCTGAGACCCAGTACTTC. It yields the protein CASSASGGAETQYF.

The chain employs TRBV5-5 and TRBJ2-1; D is ambiguous. V lost 2 bases to trimming and J lost 7 bases, with 1 base between them. The germline CDR1 and CDR2 sequences are SGHKS and YYEKEE (reference sequence). The CDR3 sequence is 10 residues long. Here the CDR3 reads CASSFNEQFF. CDR3 in DNA: TGTGCCAGCAGCTTTAATGAGCAGTTCTTC.

Only one count was recorded for this clone. The rearrangement links TRBV5-6 to TRBJ2-1; no clear D gene. This CDR3 is 11 amino acids long. Trimming shortened V by 3 bases and J by 6 bases, and 4 bases separated the two germline ends. Germline V gene sequence: CDR1 SGHDT, CDR2 YYEEEE. The CDR3 DNA follows: TGTGCCAGCAGCTCCCCCAATGAGCAGTTCTTC. Protein product: CASSSPNEQFF.

The chain links TRBV30 to TRBJ2-7; D remains unclear. CDR1 GTSNPN and CDR2 SVGIG come from the germline V gene (reference sequence). The CDR3 covers 12 residues. The V and J ends lost 8 bases and 7 bases respectively, with 18 bases between them. CDR3 bases: TGTGCCGGCCATGGGCTCGTGGGGGAGCAGTACGTC. Protein: CAGHGLVGEQYV.

The chain links TRBV2 to TRBJ2-5; D not certain. Germline loops: CDR1 SNHLY, CDR2 FYNNEI. This CDR3 is built from 11 residues. Trimming cost V 2 bases and J 4 bases, with 2 bases left between them. The CDR3 reads CASSERETQYF. CDR3 nucleotides: TGTGCCAGCAGTGAAAGAGAGACCCAGTACTTC.

This chain uses TRBV20-1 with TRBJ1-2; D is unresolved. Looked up from germline, CDR1 is DFQATT and CDR2 is SNEGSKA (reference sequence). This CDR3 comprises 13 residues. Between the trimmed V and J ends, which lost 3 bases and 11 bases, there was a span of 19 bases. The chain's CDR3 is CSASPPVGQPYTF. CDR3 coding DNA: TGCAGTGCTAGTCCCCCCGTCGGGCAGCCTTACACCTTC.

V gene TRBV10-2 combines with J gene TRBJ2-5; TRBD2 matches 10 bases. Germline V gene sequence: CDR1 WSHSY, CDR2 SAAADI. V lost 6 bases and J lost 5; bases outside the gene matches: 9. There are 15 residues in the CDR3. CDR3 sequence: CASSSSGGGGETQYF. The CDR3 nucleotides are TGCGCCAGCAGCTCTAGCGGGGGAGGGGGGGAGACCCAGTACTTC.